Each of the 25 T cell receptor beta chains below was sequenced from the same sample in a study of blood T cell repertoires in COVID-19. This table comes from immunoSEQ multiplex PCR, and its TCRdb copy is limited to in-frame clones, with some not included. The sample includes fewer than 300,000 clones, 84% of them seen just once. Sequenced material: peripheral blood. The origin of the receptors is a human donor in a cohort sampled during active COVID-19.

In nucleotides, the CDR3 is TGTGCCAGCACTCCCTCAAGTTGGACTAGCTCCTACAATGAGCAGTTCTTC. It is translated as CASTPSSWTSSYNEQFF. The rearrangement joins TRBV27 to TRBJ2-1; TRBD2 aligns across 7 bases. This CDR3 has 17 amino acids. Looked up from germline, CDR1 is MNHEY and CDR2 is SMNVEV (reference sequence). V was pared by 7 bases and J by 0 bases, with 12 bases of the junction left unmatched.

The chain employs TRBV4-2 and TRBJ1-5, with TRBD1 matching over 7 bases. The ends lost 1 base at V and 7 bases at J; junction bases unmatched: 19. The germline CDR1 and CDR2 sequences are LGHNA and YNFKEQ. CDR3 length equals 19 residues. CDR3 DNA sequence: TGTGCCAGCAGCCAAGCTTTTTCTGGGAAACAAAACAGGGGACAGCCCCAGCATTTT. Protein product: CASSQAFSGKQNRGQPQHF.

J is TRBJ2-1 and V is TRBV28; 12 positions agree with TRBD1. The CDR3 runs to 14 residues. Germline lookup yields CDR1 MDHEN and CDR2 SYDVKM. V trimming: 7 bases; J trimming: 8 bases; junction bases outside the gene matches: 6. The CDR3 sequence: CASIRDRGRYEQFF. CDR3 nucleotide sequence: TGTGCCAGCATCCGGGACAGGGGGCGATATGAGCAGTTCTTC. The full variable domain, in which reference TRBV28 and TRBJ2-1 provide the parts outside the CDR3, is DVKVTQSSRYLVKRTGEKVFLECVQDMDHENMFWYRQDPGLGLRLIYFSYDVKMKEKGDIPEGYSVSREKKERFSLILESASTNQTSMYLCASIRDRGRYEQFFGPGTRLTVL.

J is TRBJ1-2 and V is TRBV5-1; 8 bases match TRBD1. Germline V gene data show CDR1 as SGHRS and CDR2 as YFSETQ. CDR3 length: 14 amino acids. Trimming removed 3 bases from V and 4 bases from J; junction bases left unmatched: 5. The CDR3 loop reads CASSSQGDVYGYTF. In DNA form, the CDR3 reads TGCGCCAGCAGCTCACAGGGGGATGTCTATGGCTACACCTTC. Full variable domain (missing parts from reference TRBV5-1 and TRBJ1-2): KAGVTQTPRYLIKTRGQQVTLSCSPISGHRSVSWYQQTPGQGLQFLFEYFSETQRNKGNFPGRFSGRQFSNSRSEMNVSTLELGDSALYLCASSSQGDVYGYTFGSGTRLTVV.

This clone was seen a handful of times. The J gene is TRBJ1-3, the V gene TRBV10-1; D gene unclear. The CDR3 runs to 15 residues. CDR1 is WNHNN, CDR2 SYGVQD, per germline (reference sequence). V lost 3 bases and J 5 bases, leaving 14 bases between the germline ends. CDR3 loop: CASSDQTPGRNTIYF. CDR3 sequence (DNA): TGCGCCAGCAGTGACCAAACCCCCGGGAGAAACACCATATATTTT.

V is TRBV3-1 (or the pseudogene TRBV3-2) and J is TRBJ2-1; D may be TRBD2 (6 bases). Germline CDR1 reads LGHDT; CDR2 reads YNNKEL (reference sequence). Trimming pared 4 bases from V and 0 bases from J, leaving 13 bases between. This CDR3 comprises 16 residues. The DNA for the CDR3 is TGTGCCAGCAGCCCGGTAGCGGCCGGCTCCTACAATGAGCAGTTCTTC. This sequence encodes CASSPVAAGSYNEQFF.

The V gene is TRBV19, the J gene TRBJ1-2; D is unresolved. Germline assignment: CDR1 LNHDA and CDR2 SQIVND (reference sequence). The V and J ends lost 7 bases and 4 bases respectively, with 13 bases between them. The CDR3 extends over 13 amino acids. The CDR3 loop reads CASTLAGSYGYTF. As DNA, the CDR3 is TGTGCCAGTACCCTAGCGGGGAGCTATGGCTACACCTTC.

CDR3 sequence reads: CASSVNRNSPLHF. In DNA form, the CDR3 reads TGTGCCAGTAGTGTGAACAGAAATTCACCCCTCCACTTT. The chain couples TRBV19 to TRBJ1-6; no reliable D call. The CDR3 sequence is 13 residues long. The germline gives CDR1 LNHDA, CDR2 SQIVND (reference sequence). The germline V and J ends were trimmed by 5 bases and 7 bases, with 9 bases remaining between them. Variable domain in full (rest from reference TRBV19 and TRBJ1-6): DGGITQSPKYLFRKEGQNVTLSCEQNLNHDAMYWYRQDPGQGLRLIYYSQIVNDFQKGDIAEGYSVSREKKESFPLTVTSAQKNPTAFYLCASSVNRNSPLHFGNGTRLTVT.

The chain is built from TRBV4-3 and TRBJ2-2; tentatively, D is TRBD2 (6 bases). The length of the CDR3 is 15 residues. Germline lookup yields CDR1 LGHNA and CDR2 YSLEER. Trimming pared 4 bases from V and 6 bases from J, leaving 15 bases between. CDR3 nucleotides: TGCGCCAGCAGCCTATCGCGGGGCTTTTCCGGGGAGCTGTTTTTT. Translation gives CASSLSRGFSGELFF.

The V call is TRBV6-2 or TRBV6-3, the J call TRBJ1-2; 8 bases are a match to TRBD1. Germline-derived CDR1 and CDR2 are MNHEY and SVGEGT. The CDR3 has 17 amino acids. The V and J ends lost 3 bases and 4 bases, in that order; junction bases with no gene match: 13. This CDR3 is CASSYKGTGLVGYGYTF. CDR3 nucleotide sequence: TGTGCCAGCAGTTATAAGGGGACAGGACTCGTAGGCTATGGCTACACCTTC.

This clone was observed once. V usage is TRBV13 and J usage is TRBJ2-4; 10 bases are shared with TRBD1. The junction had 6 bases not matched to a gene; V was cut back by 1 base and J by 6 bases. CDR1 and CDR2 (germline): PRHDT, FYEKMQ (reference sequence). This CDR3 is built from 16 residues. As DNA, the CDR3 is TGTGCCAGCAGCTTAGAGGGGGGACAGGGGACAAACATTCAGTACTTC. Protein sequence: CASSLEGGQGTNIQYF.

The CDR3 loop is CASSYNRGTDTQYF. For the CDR3, the DNA is TGTGCCAGCAGTTACAACAGGGGCACAGATACGCAGTATTTT. V is TRBV27 and J is TRBJ2-3; a weak D match, TRBD1 (6 bases). V was cut by 4 bases and J by 1 base, with 9 bases left in between. Germline V gene data show CDR1 as MNHEY and CDR2 as SMNVEV (reference sequence). This CDR3 has 14 residues.

This rearrangement joins TRBV7-9 to TRBJ1-2; D might be TRBD1 (5 bases). V was pared by 3 bases and J by 1 base, with 21 bases between. In germline, CDR1 is SEHNR, CDR2 FQNEAQ (reference sequence). The CDR3 consists of 18 residues. DNA for the CDR3: TGTGCCAGCAGCTTCCGGCGGGGTTTAGGGGAAGATAACTATGGCTACACCTTC. This encodes CASSFRRGLGEDNYGYTF.

This clone was recorded a few times. V gene TRBV9 combines with J gene TRBJ2-1; 7 nucleotides line up with TRBD2. This CDR3 region has 14 residues. V gave up 0 bases and J gave up 8 bases; unmatched junction bases: 5. CDR1 and CDR2 from the germline V gene are SGDLS and YYNGEE. The DNA for the CDR3 is TGTGCCAGCAGCGTAGACCCAGGGAGGGATGAGCAGTTCTTC. Protein sequence: CASSVDPGRDEQFF.

The chain has TRBV5-1 and TRBJ1-2; D possibly corresponds to TRBD1 (6 bases). Germline lookup yields CDR1 SGHRS and CDR2 YFSETQ. The CDR3 consists of 16 residues. V lost 0 bases, J lost 3 bases, and 15 bases lay in between. Written as DNA, the CDR3 is TGCGCCAGCAGCTTGGCGGTGTCAGGGGAACACTATGGCTACACCTTC. Its protein product is CASSLAVSGEHYGYTF.

CDR3 sequence: CAISATGGAGEAFF. The CDR3 DNA follows: TGTGCCATCAGTGCTACAGGGGGCGCGGGTGAAGCTTTCTTT. The chain joins TRBV10-3 to TRBJ1-1; 9 nucleotides agree with TRBD1. Germline CDR1 reads ENHRY; CDR2 reads SYGVKD. There are 14 residues in the CDR3. V was clipped by 4 bases and J by 7 bases; unmatched bases: 7.

The rearrangement joins TRBV6-5 to TRBJ1-2; 8 bases align to TRBD1. Trimming removed 2 bases from V and 8 bases from J; junction bases left unmatched: 4. The length of the CDR3 is 13 residues. Germline CDR1 and CDR2: MNHEY and SVGAGI. The CDR3 is CASSYRDRGGYTF. DNA of the CDR3: TGTGCCAGCAGTTACCGAGACAGGGGCGGCTACACCTTC.

The rearrangement joins TRBV5-6 to TRBJ1-2; 8 bases match TRBD1. Germline assignment: CDR1 SGHDT and CDR2 YYEEEE. The CDR3 is made up of 15 amino acids. The J segment lost 0 bases and the V segment lost 2 bases, leaving 3 bases of the junction unmatched. Here the CDR3 DNA reads TGTGCCAGCAGCTTCCGGGACAGGCCTAACTATGGCTACACCTTC. Protein: CASSFRDRPNYGYTF.

The genes are TRBV5-8 and TRBJ1-2; D is undetermined. In germline, CDR1 is SGHTS, CDR2 YDEGEE. V lost 3 bases and J lost 6, with 21 bases in between. The CDR3 has 16 amino acids. The CDR3 loop reads CASSSTRVGEVDGYTF. Here the CDR3 DNA reads TGTGCCAGCAGCTCAACCCGAGTCGGGGAGGTGGATGGCTACACCTTC. Together with reference TRBV5-8 and TRBJ1-2, the CDR3 gives the full variable domain: EAGVTQSPTHLIKTRGQQATLRCSPISGHTSVYWYQQALGLGLQFLLWYDEGEERNRGNFPPRFSGRQFPNYSSELNVNALELEDSALYLCASSSTRVGEVDGYTFGSGTRLTVV.

Turning to this clone: In the same sample, other DNA sequences code for this CDR3. This chain connects TRBV25-1 to TRBJ1-2; tentative D call: TRBD1 (5 bases). Trimming took 6 bases from V and 1 from J, leaving 9 bases between them. The CDR3 is made up of 13 amino acids. Germline CDR1 reads MGHDK; CDR2 reads SYGVNS. The CDR3 loop reads CASSRDSNYGYTF. The CDR3, as DNA: TGTGCCAGCAGCCGAGACAGTAACTATGGCTACACCTTC.

The chain links TRBV5-1 to TRBJ2-5, with D possibly TRBD2 on 6 matching bases. The germline V gene has CDR1 SGHRS and CDR2 YFSETQ. The CDR3 contains 14 residues. V lost 5 bases, J lost 4 bases, and 15 bases lay in between. The CDR3 sequence: CASRTTGGAETQYF. CDR3 bases: TGCGCCAGCAGGACCACCGGGGGAGCAGAGACCCAGTACTTC.

The chain joins TRBV19 to TRBJ1-2; D is ambiguous. Trimming removed 7 bases at V and 2 bases at J, with 8 bases between. CDR1 LNHDA and CDR2 SQIVND come from the germline V gene (reference sequence). The CDR3 totals 12 residues. The CDR3 DNA is TGTGCCAGTACCACAGTCAACTATGGCTACACCTTC. Amino acid sequence: CASTTVNYGYTF.

The genes are TRBV6-5 and TRBJ2-7; weak D call: TRBD2 (5 bases). Germline V lookup: CDR1 MNHEY, CDR2 SVGAGI. This CDR3 is 12 amino acids long. V shed 8 bases and J shed 0 bases, with 8 bases lying between them. In nucleotides, the CDR3 is TGTGCCAGCGCGAGCGGCTCCTACGAGCAGTACTTC. It is translated as CASASGSYEQYF.

This chain joins TRBV11-2 and TRBJ2-1, with D possibly matching TRBD2 (6 bases). V was trimmed by 5 bases and J by 7 bases, leaving 9 bases between them. The CDR3 consists of 12 residues. CDR1 and CDR2 (germline): SGHAT, FQNNGV. The CDR3: CASSPTSNEQFF. DNA of the CDR3: TGTGCCAGCAGCCCGACTAGTAATGAGCAGTTCTTC.

The rearrangement uses TRBV6-1 and TRBJ1-2; 7 positions agree with TRBD1. The trim removed 1 base at V and 6 bases at J, leaving 2 bases unmatched. Germline CDR1 MNHNS, CDR2 SASEGT. CDR3 length equals 13 residues. CDR3 protein: CASSEVTGNGYTF. Written as DNA, the CDR3 is TGTGCCAGCAGTGAAGTGACAGGGAATGGCTACACCTTC.